This TCR beta chain was identified during a study of blood T cells in healthy people across ages. As for the study in general: With template switching, about one barcoded beta molecule was captured per two T cells.

As for this clonotype: Its target is not known.

The CDR3 is made up of 14 amino acids. V lost 4 bases, J lost 7 bases, and 14 bases lay in between. Germline V lookup: CDR1 LGHNA, CDR2 YSLEER. The second PCR ran about 6 to 11 cycles with a sample-barcoded 5' primer and J-beta primers. TCRdb reanalysed the 5' RACE reads using MiXCR and keeps one entry per CDR3 protein. Of 700,000 or so distinct CDR3 sequences in the sample, around 41% are singletons; the top ten hold 30%. Samples each had at least 5 micrograms of total RNA extracted. Study findings and constraints: More naive CD4+ cells and higher diversity marked long-lived donors relative to aged donors.

Sequencing was carried out using blood. The source of this sequence is an older man in good health. The gene calls are TRBV4-3 and TRBJ2-1; perhaps TRBD1 as D (6 bases). The CDR3 protein is CASSPGSQGNEQFF. CDR3 coding DNA: TGCGCCAGCAGCCCTGGAAGTCAGGGGAATGAGCAGTTCTTC.